This T cell receptor (beta chain) came from a study of cytomegalovirus exposure and HLA in healthy donors. Study information: Of 300 to 500 genotyped donors, roughly 81% clustered with self-reported Caucasian donors.

Study-wide findings and caveats: In a later analysis, an Asian-associated ancestry cluster reportedly showed fewer N-insertions than the roughly 650-donor mean. Sequencing depth roughly uniform across donors was assumed in presence/absence analyses.

A word on this clone: Its antigen is unidentified.

60 Vbeta and 13 Jbeta primers were used in PCR. Generated by immunoSEQ multiplex PCR, the TCRdb table keeps only in-frame clones and is missing some. The sample lists hundreds of thousands of clones, roughly 82% seen once, with roughly 6% in the top ten. Sequences were obtained from PBMCs. The TCR comes from a man in his forties or fifties in good health and CMV-seropositive.

The CDR3: CSASPGFSSYEQYF. The CDR3, as DNA: TGCAGCGCCTCCCCAGGGTTTTCCTCCTACGAGCAGTACTTC. The rearrangement joins TRBV29-1 to TRBJ2-7, with D perhaps TRBD1 (5 bases). This CDR3 comprises 14 residues. CDR1 and CDR2 (germline): SQVTM, ANQGSEA. V was shortened by 7 bases and J by 0 bases, with 16 bases between the two germline ends.